These 11 T cell receptor beta chains came from one sample sequenced in a study of beta chain features in type 1 diabetes. Reverse transcribing all isolated RNA meant expressed TCRB transcripts were sequenced. This table comes from immunoSEQ multiplex PCR, and its TCRdb copy is limited to in-frame clones, with some not included. The sample holds under 800,000 clones, around 15% seen once. The sample consisted of naive CD4+ T cells from blood. These receptors were obtained from a young man in good health.

This clone was picked up a small number of times. J is TRBJ1-3 and V is TRBV27; D is ambiguous. The CDR3 extends over 15 amino acids. Germline loops: CDR1 MNHEY, CDR2 SMNVEV (reference sequence). Trimming pared 2 bases from V and 0 bases from J, leaving 8 bases between. CDR3 coding DNA: TGTGCCAGCAGTTTAGGAAGTTCCTCTGGAAACACCATATATTTT. Its translation: CASSLGSSSGNTIYF.

This clone was counted only a few times. This chain links TRBV29-1 with TRBJ1-4, with a weak D call TRBD1 (5 bases). V lost 5 bases, J lost 8 bases, and 15 bases lay in between. Germline V gives CDR1 SQVTM, CDR2 ANQGSEA. The CDR3 extends over 13 amino acids. CDR3 loop: CSVPGRAGEKLFF. For the CDR3, the DNA is TGCAGCGTTCCGGGTCGGGCAGGGGAAAAACTGTTTTTT.

The V and J genes are TRBV25-1 and TRBJ1-5; a weak D match, TRBD1 (6 bases). V was shortened by 1 base and J by 0 bases, with 10 bases between the two germline ends. This CDR3 comprises 16 residues. Germline lookup yields CDR1 MGHDK and CDR2 SYGVNS. Written as DNA, the CDR3 is TGTGCCAGCAGTGAATCGACAGGTCATAGCAATCAGCCCCAGCATTTT. It specifies CASSESTGHSNQPQHF.

This clone was seen a handful of times. The chain couples TRBV4-2 to TRBJ2-1; 11 nucleotides line up with TRBD2. The V gene end was trimmed by 2 bases and the J gene end by 2 bases; junction bases not matched to a gene: 5. This CDR3 has 17 residues. Germline V lookup: CDR1 LGHNA, CDR2 YNFKEQ. In nucleotides, the CDR3 is TGTGCCAGCAGCCAACGATCTAGCGGGGGGACCTACAATGAGCAGTTCTTC. It is translated as CASSQRSSGGTYNEQFF.

This clone has a handful of counts. The V gene is TRBV27, the J gene TRBJ2-6; D gene ambiguous. The CDR3 runs to 18 residues. The V gene lost 2 bases and the J gene lost 4 bases, with 18 bases spanning the gap. Germline V gene lookup returns CDR1 MNHEY and CDR2 SMNVEV (reference sequence). CDR3 protein: CASSLDNAVSGGANVLTF. DNA of the CDR3: TGTGCCAGCAGTTTAGACAACGCGGTTTCGGGCGGGGCCAACGTCCTGACTTTC.

The CDR3 is CASSVTVGLQETQYF. CDR3 DNA sequence: TGTGCCAGCAGCGTCACGGTGGGGTTACAAGAGACCCAGTACTTC. The rearrangement joins TRBV9 to TRBJ2-5; D ambiguous. V lost 2 bases and J lost 2, with 13 bases in between. This CDR3 is built from 15 residues. The V gene's germline CDR1 is SGDLS and CDR2 YYNGEE. The variable domain in full, with the rest retrieved from reference TRBV9 and TRBJ2-5, is DSGVTQTPKHLITATGQRVTLRCSPRSGDLSVYWYQQSLDQGLQFLIQYYNGEERAKGNILERFSAQQFPDLHSELNLSSLELGDSALYFCASSVTVGLQETQYFGPGTRLLVL.

There are a few counts of this clone. The genes are TRBV7-2 and TRBJ1-1; D gene uncertain. V gave up 2 bases and J gave up 1 base, with 8 bases separating them. This CDR3 is 14 amino acids long. Germline CDR1 reads SGHTA; CDR2 reads FQGNSA. CDR3 residues: CASSLNVPNTEAFF. CDR3 nucleotide sequence: TGTGCCAGCAGCTTAAACGTCCCGAACACTGAAGCTTTCTTT.

The chain uses TRBV10-3 and TRBJ2-1, with 8 positions matching TRBD2. This CDR3 is 17 amino acids long. After removal of 3 bases from V and 0 bases from J, the junction contained 7 bases not matched to a gene. The germline V gene has CDR1 ENHRY and CDR2 SYGVKD. This CDR3 reads CAISEQLADSSYNEQFF. The CDR3 DNA follows: TGTGCCATCAGTGAACAACTAGCGGATTCCTCCTACAATGAGCAGTTCTTC.

The genes are TRBV28 and TRBJ1-1; 9 bases map to TRBD1. This CDR3 region has 15 residues. The V gene end was trimmed by 11 bases and the J gene end by 3 bases; junction bases not matched to a gene: 13. Germline V gene lookup returns CDR1 MDHEN and CDR2 SYDVKM. The chain's CDR3 is CASRTHGQGYTEAFF. Here the CDR3 DNA reads TGTGCCTCCAGAACCCATGGACAGGGGTACACTGAAGCTTTCTTT.

V and J are TRBV7-2 and TRBJ2-1, with 9 positions matching TRBD2. The CDR3 contains 16 residues. Losses at the gene ends were 4 bases for V and 5 bases for J; bases not matched to a gene: 9. The V gene's germline CDR1 is SGHTA and CDR2 FQGNSA. The CDR3, as DNA: TGTGCCAGCAGCTCTCTAGCGGGAAATTATAACAATGAGCAGTTCTTC. Its protein product is CASSSLAGNYNNEQFF. Together with reference TRBV7-2 and TRBJ2-1, the CDR3 gives the full variable domain: GAGVSQSPSNKVTEKGKDVELRCDPISGHTALYWYRQSLGQGLEFLIYFQGNSAPDKSGLPSDRFSAERTGGSVSTLTIQRTQQEDSAVYLCASSSLAGNYNNEQFFGPGTRLTVL.

V and J are TRBV15 and TRBJ2-3; maybe TRBD1 (5 bases). The germline V and J ends were trimmed by 5 bases and 6 bases, with 18 bases remaining between them. Per germline, CDR1 LNHNV and CDR2 YYDKDF (reference sequence). The CDR3 covers 15 residues. CDR3 nucleotides: TGTGCCACCAGCCGTGGCCGGGTGGGGCCCGATACGCAGTATTTT. It encodes CATSRGRVGPDTQYF.